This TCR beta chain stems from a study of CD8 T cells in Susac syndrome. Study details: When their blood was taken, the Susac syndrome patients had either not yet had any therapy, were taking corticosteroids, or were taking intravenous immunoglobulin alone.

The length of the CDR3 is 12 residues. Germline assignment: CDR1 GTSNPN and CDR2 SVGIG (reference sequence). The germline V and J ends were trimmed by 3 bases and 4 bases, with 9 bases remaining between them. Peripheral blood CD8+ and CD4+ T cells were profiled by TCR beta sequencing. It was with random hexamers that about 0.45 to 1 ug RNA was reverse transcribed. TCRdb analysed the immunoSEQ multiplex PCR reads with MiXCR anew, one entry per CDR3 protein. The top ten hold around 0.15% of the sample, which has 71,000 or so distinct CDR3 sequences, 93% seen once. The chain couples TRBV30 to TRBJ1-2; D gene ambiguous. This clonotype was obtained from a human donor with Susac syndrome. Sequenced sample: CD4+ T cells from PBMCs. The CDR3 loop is CAWRLRLYGYTF. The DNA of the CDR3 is TGTGCCTGGAGGCTCCGTCTCTATGGCTACACCTTC.